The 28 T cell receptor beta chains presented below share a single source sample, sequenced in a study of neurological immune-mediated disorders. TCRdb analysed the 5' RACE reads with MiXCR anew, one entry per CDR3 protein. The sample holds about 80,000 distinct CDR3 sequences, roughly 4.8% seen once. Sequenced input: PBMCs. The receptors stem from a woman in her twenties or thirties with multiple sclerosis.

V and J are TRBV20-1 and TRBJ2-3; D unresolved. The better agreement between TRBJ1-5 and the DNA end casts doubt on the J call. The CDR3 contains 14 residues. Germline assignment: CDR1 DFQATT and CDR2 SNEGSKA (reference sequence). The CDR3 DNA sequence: TGCAGTGTCCGGAGGGCAGGCCGGGCAGATCCGCAGCATTTT. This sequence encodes CSVRRAGRADPQHF.

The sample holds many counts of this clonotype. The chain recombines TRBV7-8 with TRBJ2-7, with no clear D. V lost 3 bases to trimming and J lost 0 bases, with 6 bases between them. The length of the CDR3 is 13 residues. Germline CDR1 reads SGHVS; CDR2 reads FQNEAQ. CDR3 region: CASSFESSYEQYF. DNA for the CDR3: TGTGCCAGCAGCTTCGAAAGCTCCTACGAGCAGTACTTC. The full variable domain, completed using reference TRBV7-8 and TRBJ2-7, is GAGVSQSPRYKVAKRGQDVALRCDPISGHVSLFWYQQALGQGPEFLTYFQNEAQLDKSGLPSDRFFAERPEGSVSTLKIQRTQQEDSAVYLCASSFESSYEQYFGPGTRLTVT.

The CDR3 nucleotides read TGCAGTGCTAGTACAGGGCATCCTTACAATGAGCAGTTCTTC. Encoded protein: CSASTGHPYNEQFF. This sequence joins TRBV20-1 and TRBJ2-1; a possible D gene is TRBD1 (6 bases). The CDR3 contains 14 residues. CDR1 is DFQATT, CDR2 SNEGSKA, per germline (reference sequence). V lost 3 bases to trimming and J lost 4 bases, with 13 bases between them.

The CDR3 here is CASSIQQGQGRNQPQHF. The CDR3, as DNA: TGTGCCAGCAGTATCCAGCAGGGACAGGGTCGCAATCAGCCCCAGCATTTT. This chain links TRBV28 with TRBJ1-5; 9 bases agree with TRBD1. This CDR3 is built from 17 residues. Germline V lookup: CDR1 MDHEN, CDR2 SYDVKM. J gave up 2 bases and V 5 bases, and 10 bases lay outside the gene matches.

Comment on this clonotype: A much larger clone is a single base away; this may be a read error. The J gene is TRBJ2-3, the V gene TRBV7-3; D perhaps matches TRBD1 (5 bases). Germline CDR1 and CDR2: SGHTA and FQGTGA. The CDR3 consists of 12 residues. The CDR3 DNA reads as TGTGCCAGCGGTTTAGGGGCAGATAAGCAGTATTTT. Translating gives CASGLGADKQYF.

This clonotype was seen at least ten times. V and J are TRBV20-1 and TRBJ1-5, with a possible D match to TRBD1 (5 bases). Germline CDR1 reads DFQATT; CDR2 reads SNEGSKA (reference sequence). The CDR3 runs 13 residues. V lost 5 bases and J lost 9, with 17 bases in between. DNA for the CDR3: TGCAGTGCTTGCGACAGAAAATGTCCGCCCCAGCATTTT. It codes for CSACDRKCPPQHF.

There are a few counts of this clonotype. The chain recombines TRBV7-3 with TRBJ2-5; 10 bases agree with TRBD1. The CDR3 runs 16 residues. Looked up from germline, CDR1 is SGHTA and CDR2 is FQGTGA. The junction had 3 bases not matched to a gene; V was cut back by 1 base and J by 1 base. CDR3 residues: CASSLIGTGAQETQYF. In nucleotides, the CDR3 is TGTGCCAGCAGCTTAATTGGGACAGGGGCCCAAGAGACCCAGTACTTC.

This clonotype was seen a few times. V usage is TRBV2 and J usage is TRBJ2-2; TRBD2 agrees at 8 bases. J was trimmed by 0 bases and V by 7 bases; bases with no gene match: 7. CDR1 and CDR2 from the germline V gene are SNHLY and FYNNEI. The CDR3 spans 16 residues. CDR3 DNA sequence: TGTGCCAGCAAGGGCGCGGGGGGATCGAACACCGGGGAGCTGTTTTTT. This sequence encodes CASKGAGGSNTGELFF.

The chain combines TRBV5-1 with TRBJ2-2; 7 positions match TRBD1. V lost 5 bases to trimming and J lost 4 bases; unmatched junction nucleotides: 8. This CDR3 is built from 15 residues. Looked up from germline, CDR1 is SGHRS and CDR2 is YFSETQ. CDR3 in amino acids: CASRTGSSATGELFF. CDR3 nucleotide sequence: TGCGCCAGCAGGACAGGGAGCTCCGCCACCGGGGAGCTGTTTTTT.

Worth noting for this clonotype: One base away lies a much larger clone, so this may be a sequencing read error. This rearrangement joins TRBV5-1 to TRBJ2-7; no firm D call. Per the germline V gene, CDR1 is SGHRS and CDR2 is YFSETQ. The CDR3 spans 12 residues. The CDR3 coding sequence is TGCGACAGCCTAAGGAGTTCCTACGAGCAGTACTTC. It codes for CDSLRSSYEQYF.

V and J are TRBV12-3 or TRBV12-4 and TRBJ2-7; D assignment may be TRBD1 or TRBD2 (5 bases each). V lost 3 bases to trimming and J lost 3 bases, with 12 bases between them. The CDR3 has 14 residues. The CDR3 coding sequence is TGTGCCAGCAGTTTGGGGCTAGGAGGCTACGAGCAGTACTTC. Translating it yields CASSLGLGGYEQYF.

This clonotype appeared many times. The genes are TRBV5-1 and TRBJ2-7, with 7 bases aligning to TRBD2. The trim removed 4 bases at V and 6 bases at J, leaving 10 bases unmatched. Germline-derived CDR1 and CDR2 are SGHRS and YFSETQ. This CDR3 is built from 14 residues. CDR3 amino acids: CASSPGGGSGEQYV. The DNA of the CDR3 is TGCGCCAGCAGCCCTGGCGGGGGAAGCGGCGAGCAGTACGTC.

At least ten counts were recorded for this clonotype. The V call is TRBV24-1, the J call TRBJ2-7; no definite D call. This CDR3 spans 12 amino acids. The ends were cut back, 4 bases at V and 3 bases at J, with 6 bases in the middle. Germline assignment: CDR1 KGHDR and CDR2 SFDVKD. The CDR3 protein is CATSDQDYEQYF. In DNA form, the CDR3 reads TGTGCCACCAGTGACCAGGACTACGAGCAGTACTTC.

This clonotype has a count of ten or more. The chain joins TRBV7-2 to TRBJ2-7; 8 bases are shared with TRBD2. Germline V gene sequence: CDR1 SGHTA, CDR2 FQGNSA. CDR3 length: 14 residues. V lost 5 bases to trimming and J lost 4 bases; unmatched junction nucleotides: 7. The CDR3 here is CASSPTGGRYEQYF. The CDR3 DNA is TGTGCCAGCAGCCCTACGGGCGGGAGGTACGAGCAGTACTTC.

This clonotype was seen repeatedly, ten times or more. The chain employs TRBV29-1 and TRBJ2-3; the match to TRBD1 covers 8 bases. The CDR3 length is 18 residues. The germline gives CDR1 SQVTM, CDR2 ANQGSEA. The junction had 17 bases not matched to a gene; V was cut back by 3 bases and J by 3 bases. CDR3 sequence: CSVEHPKIRTGRTDTQYF. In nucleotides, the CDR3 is TGCAGCGTTGAGCACCCCAAAATTAGGACAGGGAGGACAGATACGCAGTATTTT.

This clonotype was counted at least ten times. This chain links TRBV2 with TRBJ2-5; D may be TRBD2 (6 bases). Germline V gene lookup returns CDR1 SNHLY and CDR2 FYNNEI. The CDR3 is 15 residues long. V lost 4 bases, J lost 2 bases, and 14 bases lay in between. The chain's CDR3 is CASSVFGAGQETQYF. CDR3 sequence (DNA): TGTGCCAGCAGTGTATTTGGGGCGGGACAAGAGACCCAGTACTTC.

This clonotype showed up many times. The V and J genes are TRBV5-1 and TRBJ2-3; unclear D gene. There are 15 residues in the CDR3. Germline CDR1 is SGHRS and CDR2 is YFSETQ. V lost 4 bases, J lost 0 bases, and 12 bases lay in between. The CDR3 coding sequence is TGCGCCAGCAGCGTTGGCGTGGGAAGCACAGATACGCAGTATTTT. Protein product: CASSVGVGSTDTQYF. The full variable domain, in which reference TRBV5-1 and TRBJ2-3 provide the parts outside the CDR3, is KAGVTQTPRYLIKTRGQQVTLSCSPISGHRSVSWYQQTPGQGLQFLFEYFSETQRNKGNFPGRFSGRQFSNSRSEMNVSTLELGDSALYLCASSVGVGSTDTQYFGPGTRLTVL.

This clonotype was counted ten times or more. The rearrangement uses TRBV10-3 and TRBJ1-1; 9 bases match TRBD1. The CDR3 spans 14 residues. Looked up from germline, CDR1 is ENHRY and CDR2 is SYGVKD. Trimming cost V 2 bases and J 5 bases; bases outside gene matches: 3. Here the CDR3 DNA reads TGTGCCATCAGTGAGAGGGACAGGGCTACTGAAGCTTTCTTT. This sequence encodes CAISERDRATEAFF.

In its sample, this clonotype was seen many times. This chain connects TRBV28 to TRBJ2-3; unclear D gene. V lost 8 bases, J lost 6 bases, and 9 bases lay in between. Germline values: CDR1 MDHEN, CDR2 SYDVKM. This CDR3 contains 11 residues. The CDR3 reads CASADPDTQYF. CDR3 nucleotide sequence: TGTGCCAGCGCTGACCCGGATACGCAGTATTTT. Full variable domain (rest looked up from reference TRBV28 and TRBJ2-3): DVKVTQSSRYLVKRTGEKVFLECVQDMDHENMFWYRQDPGLGLRLIYFSYDVKMKEKGDIPEGYSVSREKKERFSLILESASTNQTSMYLCASADPDTQYFGPGTRLTVL.

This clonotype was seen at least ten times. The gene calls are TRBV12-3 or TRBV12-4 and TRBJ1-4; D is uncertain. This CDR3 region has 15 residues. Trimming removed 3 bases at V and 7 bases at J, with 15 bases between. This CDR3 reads CASSFFPGGGEKLFF. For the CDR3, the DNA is TGTGCCAGCAGTTTCTTCCCCGGAGGTGGTGAAAAACTGTTTTTT.

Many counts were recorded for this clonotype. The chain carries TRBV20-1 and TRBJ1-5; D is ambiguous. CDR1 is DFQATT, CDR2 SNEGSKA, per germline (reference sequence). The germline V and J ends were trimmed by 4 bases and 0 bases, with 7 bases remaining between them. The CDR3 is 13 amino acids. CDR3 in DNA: TGCAGTGCTACAGGCTATAGCAATCAGCCCCAGCATTTT. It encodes CSATGYSNQPQHF.

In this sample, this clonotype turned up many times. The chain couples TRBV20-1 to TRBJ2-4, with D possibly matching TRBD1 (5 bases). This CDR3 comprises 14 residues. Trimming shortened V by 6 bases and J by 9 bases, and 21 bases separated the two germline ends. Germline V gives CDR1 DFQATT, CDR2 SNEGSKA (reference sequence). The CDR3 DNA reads TGCAGTGCCAGGTCGCAGGGCGTCAATGGCATTCAGTACTTC. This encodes CSARSQGVNGIQYF.

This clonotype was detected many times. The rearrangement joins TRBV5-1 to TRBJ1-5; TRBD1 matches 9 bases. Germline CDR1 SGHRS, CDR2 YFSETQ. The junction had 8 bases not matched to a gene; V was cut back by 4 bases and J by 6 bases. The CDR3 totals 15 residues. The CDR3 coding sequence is TGCGCCAGCAGCCCTACAGGGGGCGATGGTCAGCCCCAGCATTTT. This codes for CASSPTGGDGQPQHF. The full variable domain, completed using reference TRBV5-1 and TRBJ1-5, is KAGVTQTPRYLIKTRGQQVTLSCSPISGHRSVSWYQQTPGQGLQFLFEYFSETQRNKGNFPGRFSGRQFSNSRSEMNVSTLELGDSALYLCASSPTGGDGQPQHFGDGTRLSIL.

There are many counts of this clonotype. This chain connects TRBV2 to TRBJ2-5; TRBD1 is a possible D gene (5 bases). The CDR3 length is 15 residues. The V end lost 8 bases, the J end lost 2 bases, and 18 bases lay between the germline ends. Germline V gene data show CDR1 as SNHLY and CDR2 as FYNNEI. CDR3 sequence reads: CASAWGSKLQETQYF. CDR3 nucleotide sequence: TGTGCCAGCGCGTGGGGCAGTAAGCTGCAAGAGACCCAGTACTTC. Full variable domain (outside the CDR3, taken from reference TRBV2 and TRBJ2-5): EPEVTQTPSHQVTQMGQEVILRCVPISNHLYFYWYRQILGQKVEFLVSFYNNEISEKSEIFDDQFSVERPDGSNFTLKIRSTKLEDSAMYFCASAWGSKLQETQYFGPGTRLLVL.

This chain's CDR3 is CASSSGGDNSPLHF. The CDR3 coding sequence is TGCGCCAGCAGCTCGGGGGGAGATAATTCACCCCTCCACTTT. The rearrangement uses TRBV5-1 and TRBJ1-6, with D perhaps TRBD1 (5 bases). Trimming took off 3 bases at V and 5 bases at J, with 9 bases between the two ends. Germline V gene sequence: CDR1 SGHRS, CDR2 YFSETQ. The length of the CDR3 is 14 residues.

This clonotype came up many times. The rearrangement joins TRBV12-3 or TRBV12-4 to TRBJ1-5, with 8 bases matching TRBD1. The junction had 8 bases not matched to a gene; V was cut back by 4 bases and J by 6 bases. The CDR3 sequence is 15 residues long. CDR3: CASSSGQGLGQPQHF. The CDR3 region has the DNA TGTGCCAGCAGTTCCGGACAGGGACTGGGTCAGCCCCAGCATTTT.

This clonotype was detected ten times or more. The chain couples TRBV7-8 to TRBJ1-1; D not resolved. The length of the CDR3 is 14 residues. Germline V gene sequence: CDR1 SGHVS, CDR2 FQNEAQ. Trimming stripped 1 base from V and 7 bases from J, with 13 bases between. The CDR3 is CASSLGLLPFEAFF. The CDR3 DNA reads TGTGCCAGCAGCTTAGGCCTACTACCGTTTGAAGCTTTCTTT. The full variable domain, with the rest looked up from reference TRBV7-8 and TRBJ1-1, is GAGVSQSPRYKVAKRGQDVALRCDPISGHVSLFWYQQALGQGPEFLTYFQNEAQLDKSGLPSDRFFAERPEGSVSTLKIQRTQQEDSAVYLCASSLGLLPFEAFFGQGTRLTVV.

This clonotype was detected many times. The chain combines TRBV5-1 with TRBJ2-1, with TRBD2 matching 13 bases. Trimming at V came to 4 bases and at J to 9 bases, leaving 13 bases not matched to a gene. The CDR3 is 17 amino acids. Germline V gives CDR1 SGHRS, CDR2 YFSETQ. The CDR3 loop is CASSPQKLAGGFSEQFF. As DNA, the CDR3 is TGCGCCAGCAGCCCACAAAAACTAGCGGGAGGGTTCAGTGAGCAGTTCTTC.